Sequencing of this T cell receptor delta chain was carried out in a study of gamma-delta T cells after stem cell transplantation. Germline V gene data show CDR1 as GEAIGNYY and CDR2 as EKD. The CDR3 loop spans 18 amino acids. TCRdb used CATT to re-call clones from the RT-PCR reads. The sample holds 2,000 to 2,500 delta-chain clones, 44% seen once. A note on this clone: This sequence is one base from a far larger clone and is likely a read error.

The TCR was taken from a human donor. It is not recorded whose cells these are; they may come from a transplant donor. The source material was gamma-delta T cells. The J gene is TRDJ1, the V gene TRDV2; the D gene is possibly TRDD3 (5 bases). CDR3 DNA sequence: TGTGCCTATGACACCGTTAGCATTATGGGGAGCAACACCGATAAACTCATCTTT. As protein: CAYDTVSIMGSNTDKLIF.